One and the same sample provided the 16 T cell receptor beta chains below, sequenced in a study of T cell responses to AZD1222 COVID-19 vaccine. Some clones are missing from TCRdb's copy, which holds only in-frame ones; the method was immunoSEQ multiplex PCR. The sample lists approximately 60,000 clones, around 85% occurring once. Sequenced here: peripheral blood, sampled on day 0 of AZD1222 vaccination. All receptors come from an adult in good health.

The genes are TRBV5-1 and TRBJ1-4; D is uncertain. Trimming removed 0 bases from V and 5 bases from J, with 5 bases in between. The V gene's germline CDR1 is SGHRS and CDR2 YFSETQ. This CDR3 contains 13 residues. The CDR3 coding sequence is TGCGCCAGCAGCTTGGCACTCAATGAAAAACTGTTTTTT. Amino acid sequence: CASSLALNEKLFF.

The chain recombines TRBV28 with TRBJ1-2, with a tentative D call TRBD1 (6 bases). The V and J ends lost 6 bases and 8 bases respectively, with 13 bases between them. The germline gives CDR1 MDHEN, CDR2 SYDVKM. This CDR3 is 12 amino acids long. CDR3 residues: CASRAFTGGYTF. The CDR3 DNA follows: TGTGCCAGCAGAGCCTTTACAGGGGGCTACACCTTC.

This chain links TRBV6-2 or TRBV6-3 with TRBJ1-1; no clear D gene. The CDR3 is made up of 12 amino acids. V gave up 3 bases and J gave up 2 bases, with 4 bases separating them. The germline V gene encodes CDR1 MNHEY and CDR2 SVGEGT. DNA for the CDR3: TGTGCCAGCAGTTATAGTAACACTGAAGCTTTCTTT. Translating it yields CASSYSNTEAFF.

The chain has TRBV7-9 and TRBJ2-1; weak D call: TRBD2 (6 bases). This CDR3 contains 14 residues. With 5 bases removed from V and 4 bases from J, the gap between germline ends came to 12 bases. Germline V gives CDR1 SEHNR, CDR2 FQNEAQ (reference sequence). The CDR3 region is CASSPRGPYNEQFF. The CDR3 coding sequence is TGTGCCAGCAGCCCGCGGGGACCTTACAATGAGCAGTTCTTC.

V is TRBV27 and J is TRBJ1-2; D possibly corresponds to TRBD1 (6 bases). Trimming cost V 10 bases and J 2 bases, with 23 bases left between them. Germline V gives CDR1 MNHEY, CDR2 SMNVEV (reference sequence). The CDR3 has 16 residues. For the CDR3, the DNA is TGTGCCACCCGTAGGCAAGCAGGGGCAGTCAACTATGGCTACACCTTC. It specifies CATRRQAGAVNYGYTF.

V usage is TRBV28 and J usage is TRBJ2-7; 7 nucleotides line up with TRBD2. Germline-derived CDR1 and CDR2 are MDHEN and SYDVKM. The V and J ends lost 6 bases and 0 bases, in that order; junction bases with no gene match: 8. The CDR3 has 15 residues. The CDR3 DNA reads TGTGCCAGCAGGGGAGGGCGGTCCCGCTCCTACGAGCAGTACTTC. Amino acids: CASRGGRSRSYEQYF.

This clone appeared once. The CDR3 bases are TGCGCCAGCATGGGGGGGGCTAGCGGTAGCTCCTACAATGAGCAGTTCTTC. As protein: CASMGGASGSSYNEQFF. The chain employs TRBV5-1 and TRBJ2-1; tentative D call: TRBD2 (7 bases). The V and J ends lost 6 bases and 0 bases respectively, with 19 bases between them. From germline, CDR1 is SGHRS and CDR2 YFSETQ. This CDR3 has 17 residues.

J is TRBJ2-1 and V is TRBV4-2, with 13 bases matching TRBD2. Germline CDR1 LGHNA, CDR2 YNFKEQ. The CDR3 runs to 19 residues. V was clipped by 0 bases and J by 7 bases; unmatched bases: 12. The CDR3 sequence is CASSQENLRGLAGDNEQFF. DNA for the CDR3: TGTGCCAGCAGCCAAGAGAATCTTAGAGGACTAGCGGGAGATAATGAGCAGTTCTTC.

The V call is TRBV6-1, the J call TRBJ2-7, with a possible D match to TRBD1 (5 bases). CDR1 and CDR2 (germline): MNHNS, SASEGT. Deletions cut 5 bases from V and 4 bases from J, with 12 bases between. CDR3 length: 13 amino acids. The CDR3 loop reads CASSSGHLYEQYF. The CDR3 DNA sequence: TGTGCCAGCAGTTCCGGACACCTTTACGAGCAGTACTTC.

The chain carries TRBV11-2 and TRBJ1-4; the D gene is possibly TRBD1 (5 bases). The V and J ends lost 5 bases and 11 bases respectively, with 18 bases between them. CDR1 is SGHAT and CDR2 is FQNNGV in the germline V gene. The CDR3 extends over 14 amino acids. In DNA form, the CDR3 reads TGTGCCAGCAGCCCCGGGACGTCCTTTGAGAAACTGTTTTTT. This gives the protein CASSPGTSFEKLFF. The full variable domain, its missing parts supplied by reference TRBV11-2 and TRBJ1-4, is EAGVAQSPRYKIIEKRQSVAFWCNPISGHATLYWYQQILGQGPKLLIQFQNNGVVDDSQLPKDRFSAERLKGVDSTLKIQPAKLEDSAVYLCASSPGTSFEKLFFGSGTQLSVL.

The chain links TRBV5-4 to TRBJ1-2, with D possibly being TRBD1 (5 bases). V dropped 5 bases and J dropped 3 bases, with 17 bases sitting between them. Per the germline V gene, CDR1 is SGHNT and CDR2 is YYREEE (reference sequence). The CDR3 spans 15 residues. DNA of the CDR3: TGTGCCAGCAGTATTCCGGGACCCATGGACTATGGCTACACCTTC. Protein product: CASSIPGPMDYGYTF.

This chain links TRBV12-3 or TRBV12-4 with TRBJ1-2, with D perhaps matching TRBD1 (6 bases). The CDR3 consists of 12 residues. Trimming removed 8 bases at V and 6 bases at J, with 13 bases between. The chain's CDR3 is CASGRQDNGYTF. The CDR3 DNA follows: TGTGCCAGCGGCCGACAGGACAATGGCTACACCTTC.

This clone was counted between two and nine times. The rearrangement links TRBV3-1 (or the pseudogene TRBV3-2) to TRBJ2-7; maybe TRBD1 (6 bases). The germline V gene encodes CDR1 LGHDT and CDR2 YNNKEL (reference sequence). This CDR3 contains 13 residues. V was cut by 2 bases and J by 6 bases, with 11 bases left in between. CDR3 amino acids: CASSQTQGGEQYF. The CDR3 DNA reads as TGTGCCAGCAGCCAAACACAGGGTGGCGAGCAGTACTTC.

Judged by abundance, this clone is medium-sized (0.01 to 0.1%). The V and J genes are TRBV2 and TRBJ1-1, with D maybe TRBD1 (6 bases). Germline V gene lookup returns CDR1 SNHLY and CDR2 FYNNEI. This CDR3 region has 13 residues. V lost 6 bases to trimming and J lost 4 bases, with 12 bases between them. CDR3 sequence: CASSSEGGTEAFF. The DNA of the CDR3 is TGTGCCAGCAGCAGTGAAGGGGGCACTGAAGCTTTCTTT.

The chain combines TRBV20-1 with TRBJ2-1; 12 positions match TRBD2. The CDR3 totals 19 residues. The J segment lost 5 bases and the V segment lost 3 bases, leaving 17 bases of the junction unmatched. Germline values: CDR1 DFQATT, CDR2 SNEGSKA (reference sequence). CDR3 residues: CSASGKASGRARNHNEQFF. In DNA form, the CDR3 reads TGCAGTGCTAGTGGGAAAGCTAGCGGGAGGGCCAGGAACCACAATGAGCAGTTCTTC.

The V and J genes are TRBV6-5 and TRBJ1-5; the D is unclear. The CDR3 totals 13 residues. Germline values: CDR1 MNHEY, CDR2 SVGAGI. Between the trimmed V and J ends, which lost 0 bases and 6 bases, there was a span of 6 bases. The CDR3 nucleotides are TGTGCCAGCAGTTACTCGAAGGGTCAGCCCCAGCATTTT. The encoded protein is CASSYSKGQPQHF.